These 17 T cell receptor beta chains share one sample of origin, sequenced in a study of naive CD8 T cells in extremely preterm neonates. Elective cesarean births at about 37-41 weeks, without labor or membrane rupture, supplied the cord blood. The repertoire was sequenced with immunoSEQ multiplex PCR; TCRdb's copy has only in-frame clones and lacks some. The sample has about 7,500 clones, 95% to 98% seen once; the top ten hold approximately 0.36%. Sequenced input: naive CD8+ T cells from cord blood. Receptor source: a newborn in good health.

This sequence joins TRBV12-5 and TRBJ2-7; 9 nucleotides align to TRBD1. CDR3 size: 17 residues. V shed 1 base and J 2 bases; nucleotides not matched to a gene: 9. Germline V gene lookup returns CDR1 LGHNT and CDR2 FRNRAP. The CDR3 DNA sequence: TGTGCTAGTGGTTTGGATCTCCCCCGGGACAGGGCCTACGAGCAGTACTTC. Encoded protein: CASGLDLPRDRAYEQYF.

In this sample, this clone turned up once. The chain carries TRBV11-1 and TRBJ1-1; maybe TRBD1 (6 bases). This CDR3 has 14 residues. The germline V and J ends were trimmed by 1 base and 7 bases, with 13 bases remaining between them. CDR1 SGHAT and CDR2 FQDESV come from the germline V gene (reference sequence). DNA of the CDR3: TGTGCCAGCAGCTTAGGCTGGGGGCGCGTTGAAGCTTTCTTT. It translates to CASSLGWGRVEAFF.

The V gene is TRBV30, the J gene TRBJ1-2, with D possibly TRBD1 on 6 matching bases. Per germline, CDR1 GTSNPN and CDR2 SVGIG (reference sequence). The ends were cut back, 2 bases at V and 2 bases at J, with 9 bases in the middle. CDR3 size: 13 residues. The CDR3 DNA sequence: TGTGCCTGGAGTCGTGGACAGAACTATGGCTACACCTTC. Encoded protein: CAWSRGQNYGYTF.

In its sample, this clone was seen once. The chain couples TRBV11-2 to TRBJ2-1; TRBD2 matches at 13 bases. The CDR3 is 16 amino acids. Germline V lookup: CDR1 SGHAT, CDR2 FQNNGV. V shed 5 bases and J 4 bases; nucleotides not matched to a gene: 5. The CDR3 sequence: CASSDPGLAGYNEQFF. The CDR3 DNA is TGTGCCAGCAGCGATCCGGGACTAGCGGGGTACAATGAGCAGTTCTTC.

V is TRBV6-6 and J is TRBJ2-5, with TRBD2 identical over 7 bases. This CDR3 spans 15 amino acids. V trimming: 2 bases; J trimming: 5 bases; junction bases outside the gene matches: 8. The germline V gene has CDR1 MNHNY and CDR2 SVGAGI (reference sequence). The CDR3 region has the DNA TGTGCCAGCAGTTACCTCGTGGGGGGGGACGAGACCCAGTACTTC. Amino acids: CASSYLVGGDETQYF.

CDR3 in DNA: TGTGCCAGCAGTTCCTCTAGTAGCTACGAGCAGTACTTC. Translated: CASSSSSSYEQYF. The chain recombines TRBV27 with TRBJ2-7; D gene unclear. The length of the CDR3 is 13 residues. The ends were cut back, 4 bases at V and 3 bases at J, with 10 bases in the middle. The germline gives CDR1 MNHEY, CDR2 SMNVEV (reference sequence).

The V call is TRBV9, the J call TRBJ2-5, with a weak D call TRBD1 (6 bases). Germline loops: CDR1 SGDLS, CDR2 YYNGEE. This CDR3 has 16 amino acids. V lost 0 bases and J lost 2, with 14 bases in between. As DNA, the CDR3 is TGTGCCAGCAGCGTAGGATCCCAGGGGATACAAGAGACCCAGTACTTC. This encodes CASSVGSQGIQETQYF. The whole variable domain, filled in from reference TRBV9 and TRBJ2-5, reads DSGVTQTPKHLITATGQRVTLRCSPRSGDLSVYWYQQSLDQGLQFLIQYYNGEERAKGNILERFSAQQFPDLHSELNLSSLELGDSALYFCASSVGSQGIQETQYFGPGTRLLVL.

V gene TRBV27 combines with J gene TRBJ1-2; D is unclear. Trimming left V 6 bases short and J 2 bases short, with 7 bases between. The CDR3 is 12 amino acids. Per the germline V gene, CDR1 is MNHEY and CDR2 is SMNVEV (reference sequence). The CDR3 region has the DNA TGTGCCAGCAGGACGGGAAACTATGGCTACACCTTC. Its protein is CASRTGNYGYTF.

The chain has TRBV4-1 and TRBJ1-3; 7 nucleotides agree with TRBD1. V shed 2 bases, J shed 4 bases, and the junction held 5 bases outside the gene matches. Germline lookup yields CDR1 MGHRA and CDR2 YSYEKL. This CDR3 is 15 amino acids long. The CDR3 DNA follows: TGCGCCAGCAGCCAACCAGGGGGACTCGGAAACACCATATATTTT. Encoded protein: CASSQPGGLGNTIYF.

The chain recombines TRBV9 with TRBJ2-7; 7 nucleotides match TRBD2. Looked up from germline, CDR1 is SGDLS and CDR2 is YYNGEE. After removal of 0 bases from V and 2 bases from J, the junction contained 2 bases not matched to a gene. This CDR3 comprises 14 residues. CDR3 nucleotides: TGTGCCAGCAGCGTAGCGGGGGGAACCTACGAGCAGTACTTC. Protein sequence: CASSVAGGTYEQYF.

This clone showed up just once. The V and J genes are TRBV16 and TRBJ1-6; 8 positions match TRBD1. The J segment lost 0 bases and the V segment lost 4 bases, leaving 2 bases of the junction unmatched. Per germline, CDR1 KGHSY and CDR2 FQNENV. This CDR3 has 16 amino acids. Here the CDR3 reads CASSRDRSSYNSPLHF. In DNA, the CDR3 is TGTGCCAGCAGCCGGGACAGGAGCTCCTATAATTCACCCCTCCACTTT.

The J gene is TRBJ2-1, the V gene TRBV7-2, with 10 bases lining up with TRBD2. The CDR3 loop spans 14 amino acids. Germline V lookup: CDR1 SGHTA, CDR2 FQGNSA. V shed 6 bases, J shed 3 bases, and the junction held 2 bases outside the gene matches. In nucleotides, the CDR3 is TGTGCCAGCAGGGAGCGGGGGGGCTACAATGAGCAGTTCTTC. Amino acid sequence: CASRERGGYNEQFF.

The V call is TRBV10-3, the J call TRBJ2-5, with a tentative D call TRBD1 (5 bases). Gene TRBJ2-7 matches the end of the DNA better, so the J call may be wrong. Germline lookup yields CDR1 ENHRY and CDR2 SYGVKD. There are 13 residues in the CDR3. This CDR3 is CAISRDRPYEQYF. CDR3 DNA: TGTGCCATCAGTCGTGACAGACCCTACGAGCAGTACTTC.

The chain carries TRBV7-2 and TRBJ2-5; 7 bases match TRBD2. From germline, CDR1 is SGHTA and CDR2 FQGNSA. Trimming took 0 bases from V and 2 from J; bases not matched to a gene: 0. This CDR3 has 14 amino acids. This CDR3 reads CASSLAGGQETQYF. In nucleotides, the CDR3 is TGTGCCAGCAGCTTAGCGGGGGGGCAAGAGACCCAGTACTTC.

The chain carries TRBV6-5 and TRBJ1-2; maybe TRBD1 (6 bases). The CDR3 is 13 residues long. V was trimmed by 4 bases and J by 3 bases, leaving 9 bases between them. Germline CDR1 is MNHEY and CDR2 is SVGAGI. DNA for the CDR3: TGTGCCAGCAGTTCCTACAGGGACTATGGCTACACCTTC. Translated: CASSSYRDYGYTF.

The V and J genes are TRBV13 and TRBJ2-3, with D possibly being TRBD2 (5 bases). CDR1 PRHDT and CDR2 FYEKMQ come from the germline V gene (reference sequence). The CDR3 is made up of 13 amino acids. Trimming pared 4 bases from V and 0 bases from J, leaving 5 bases between. The CDR3 sequence is CASSWTSTDTQYF. The DNA for the CDR3 is TGTGCCAGCAGCTGGACTAGCACAGATACGCAGTATTTT.

The chain recombines TRBV28 with TRBJ1-1; D is uncertain. The germline CDR1 and CDR2 sequences are MDHEN and SYDVKM. The CDR3 is made up of 14 amino acids. V was cut by 4 bases and J by 5 bases, with 14 bases left in between. CDR3 loop: CASSSRGYGTEAFF. CDR3 nucleotide sequence: TGTGCCAGCAGTTCCCGGGGATATGGGACTGAAGCTTTCTTT.